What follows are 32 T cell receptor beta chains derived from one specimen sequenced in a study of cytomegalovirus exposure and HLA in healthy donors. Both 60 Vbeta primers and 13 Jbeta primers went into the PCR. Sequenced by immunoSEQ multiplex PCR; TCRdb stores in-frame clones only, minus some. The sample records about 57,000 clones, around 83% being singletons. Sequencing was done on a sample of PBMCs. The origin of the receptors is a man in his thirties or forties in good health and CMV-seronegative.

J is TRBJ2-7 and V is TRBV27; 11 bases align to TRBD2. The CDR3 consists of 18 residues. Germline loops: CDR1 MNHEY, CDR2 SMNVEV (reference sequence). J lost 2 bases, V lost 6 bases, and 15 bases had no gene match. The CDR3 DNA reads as TGTGCCAGCAGCAAACACCGGGGTAGCGGGAGGGGGACCTACGAGCAGTACTTC. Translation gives CASSKHRGSGRGTYEQYF.

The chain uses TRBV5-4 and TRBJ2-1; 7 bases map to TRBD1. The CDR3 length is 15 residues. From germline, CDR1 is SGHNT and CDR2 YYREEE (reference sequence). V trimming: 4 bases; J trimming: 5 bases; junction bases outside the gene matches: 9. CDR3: CASSATGQINNEQFF. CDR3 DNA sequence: TGTGCCAGCAGCGCCACGGGACAGATCAACAATGAGCAGTTCTTC.

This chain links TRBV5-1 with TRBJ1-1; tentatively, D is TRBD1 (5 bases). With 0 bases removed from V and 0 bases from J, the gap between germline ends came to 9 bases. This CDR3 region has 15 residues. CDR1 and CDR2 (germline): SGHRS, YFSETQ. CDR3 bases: TGCGCCAGCAGCTTGGGCCCAGGGTTGAACACTGAAGCTTTCTTT. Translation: CASSLGPGLNTEAFF.

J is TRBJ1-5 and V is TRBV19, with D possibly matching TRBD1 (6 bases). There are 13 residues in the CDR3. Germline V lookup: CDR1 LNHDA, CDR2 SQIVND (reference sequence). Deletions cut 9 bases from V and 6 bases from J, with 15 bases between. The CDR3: CASNHRAGQPQHF. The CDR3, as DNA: TGTGCCAGCAACCACAGGGCTGGTCAGCCCCAGCATTTT.

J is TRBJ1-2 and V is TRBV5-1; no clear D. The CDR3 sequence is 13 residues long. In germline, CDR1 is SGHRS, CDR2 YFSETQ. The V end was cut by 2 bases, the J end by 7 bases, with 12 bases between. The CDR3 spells CASSFIVGGGYTF. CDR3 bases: TGCGCCAGCAGCTTTATAGTGGGAGGTGGCTACACCTTC.

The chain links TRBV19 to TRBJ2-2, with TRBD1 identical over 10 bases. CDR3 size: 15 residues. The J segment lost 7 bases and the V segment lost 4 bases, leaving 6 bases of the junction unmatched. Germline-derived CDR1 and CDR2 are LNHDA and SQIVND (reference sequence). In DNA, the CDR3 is TGTGCCAGTAGTAGAGACAGGGGGCAACTCGGGGAGCTGTTTTTT. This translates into CASSRDRGQLGELFF.

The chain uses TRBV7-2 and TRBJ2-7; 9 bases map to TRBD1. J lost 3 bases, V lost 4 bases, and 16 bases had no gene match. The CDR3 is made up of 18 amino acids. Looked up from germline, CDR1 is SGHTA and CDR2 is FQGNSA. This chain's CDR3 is CASSYTRTGVRERYEQYF. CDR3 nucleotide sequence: TGTGCCAGCAGCTACACCAGGACAGGGGTACGGGAGCGCTACGAGCAGTACTTC.

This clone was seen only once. CDR3 in amino acids: CASSSTGGREQFF. The CDR3 DNA is TGTGCCAGCAGTTCGACAGGGGGTCGGGAGCAGTTCTTC. The chain couples TRBV27 to TRBJ2-1; 9 bases match TRBD1. The germline V gene encodes CDR1 MNHEY and CDR2 SMNVEV (reference sequence). V dropped 4 bases and J dropped 10; count of bases not matched to a gene: 5. CDR3 size: 13 residues.

The CDR3 spells CASSWTGVGDGYTF. The CDR3 nucleotides read TGTGCCAGCAGTTGGACAGGGGTAGGGGATGGCTACACCTTC. This chain connects TRBV6-5 to TRBJ1-2; 9 nucleotides agree with TRBD1. The length of the CDR3 is 14 residues. In germline, CDR1 is MNHEY, CDR2 SVGAGI. V lost 4 bases, J lost 6 bases, and 6 bases stayed unmatched.

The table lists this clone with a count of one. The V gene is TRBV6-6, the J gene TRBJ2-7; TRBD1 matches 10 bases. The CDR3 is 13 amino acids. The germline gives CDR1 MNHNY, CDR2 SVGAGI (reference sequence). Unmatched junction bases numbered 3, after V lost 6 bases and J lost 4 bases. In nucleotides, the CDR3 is TGTGCCAGCAGAGGACAGGGGGGTTACGAGCAGTACTTC. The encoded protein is CASRGQGGYEQYF.

CDR3 sequence reads: CASSPTSVFSGNTIYF. The CDR3 DNA follows: TGCGCCAGCAGCCCGACTTCAGTGTTCTCTGGAAACACCATATATTTT. V is TRBV5-1 and J is TRBJ1-3; no reliable D call. Trimming shortened V by 4 bases and J by 0 bases, and 14 bases separated the two germline ends. The CDR3 is 16 residues long. Germline CDR1 is SGHRS and CDR2 is YFSETQ.

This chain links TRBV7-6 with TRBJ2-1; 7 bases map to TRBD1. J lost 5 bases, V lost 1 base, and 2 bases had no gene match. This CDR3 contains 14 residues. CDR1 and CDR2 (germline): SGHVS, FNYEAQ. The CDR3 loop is CASSLGGTDNEQFF. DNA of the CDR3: TGTGCCAGCAGCTTAGGGGGGACAGACAATGAGCAGTTCTTC. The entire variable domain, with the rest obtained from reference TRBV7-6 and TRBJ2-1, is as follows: GAGVSQSPRYKVTKRGQDVALRCDPISGHVSLYWYRQALGQGPEFLTYFNYEAQQDKSGLPNDRFSAERPEGSISTLTIQRTEQRDSAMYRCASSLGGTDNEQFFGPGTRLTVL.

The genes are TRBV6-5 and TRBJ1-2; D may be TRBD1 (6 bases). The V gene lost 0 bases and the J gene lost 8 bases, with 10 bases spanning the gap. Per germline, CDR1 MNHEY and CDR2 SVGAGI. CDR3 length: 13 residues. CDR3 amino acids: CASSYSGAGGYTF. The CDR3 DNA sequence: TGTGCCAGCAGTTACTCGGGGGCGGGCGGCTACACCTTC.

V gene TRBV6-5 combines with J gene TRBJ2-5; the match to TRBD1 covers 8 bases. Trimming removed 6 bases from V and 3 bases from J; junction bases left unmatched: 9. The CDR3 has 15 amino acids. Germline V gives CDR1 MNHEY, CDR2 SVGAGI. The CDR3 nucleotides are TGTGCCAGCAGCCACATCCGGACAGGGAAAGAGACCCAGTACTTC. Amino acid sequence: CASSHIRTGKETQYF.

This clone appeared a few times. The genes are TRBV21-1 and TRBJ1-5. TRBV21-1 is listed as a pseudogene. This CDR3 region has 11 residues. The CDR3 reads CASTRSGAQHF. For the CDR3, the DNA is TGTGCCAGCACAAGGAGTGGTGCCCAGCATTTT.

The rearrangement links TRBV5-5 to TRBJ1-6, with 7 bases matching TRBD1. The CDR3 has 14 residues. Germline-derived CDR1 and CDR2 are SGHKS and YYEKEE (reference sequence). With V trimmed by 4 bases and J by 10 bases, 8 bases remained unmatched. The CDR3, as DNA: TGTGCCAGCAGCCCCCTGACAGGGATCTCACCCCTCCACTTT. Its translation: CASSPLTGISPLHF. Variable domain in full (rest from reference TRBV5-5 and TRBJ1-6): DAGVTQSPTHLIKTRGQQVTLRCSPISGHKSVSWYQQVLGQGPQFIFQYYEKEERGRGNFPDRFSARQFPNYSSELNVNALLLGDSALYLCASSPLTGISPLHFGNGTRLTVT.

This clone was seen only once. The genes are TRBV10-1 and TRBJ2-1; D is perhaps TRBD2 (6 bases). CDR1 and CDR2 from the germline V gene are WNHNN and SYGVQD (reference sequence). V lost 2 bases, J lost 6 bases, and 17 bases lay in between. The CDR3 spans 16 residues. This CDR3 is CASSEPGTLAFNEQFF. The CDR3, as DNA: TGCGCCAGCAGTGAGCCCGGGACTCTGGCCTTCAATGAGCAGTTCTTC.

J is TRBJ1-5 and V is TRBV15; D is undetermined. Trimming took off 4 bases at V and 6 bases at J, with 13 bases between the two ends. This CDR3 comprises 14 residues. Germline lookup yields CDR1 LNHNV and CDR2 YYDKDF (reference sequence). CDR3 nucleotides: TGTGCCACCAGCATATCGGGGTTGGGTCAGCCCCAGCATTTT. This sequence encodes CATSISGLGQPQHF.

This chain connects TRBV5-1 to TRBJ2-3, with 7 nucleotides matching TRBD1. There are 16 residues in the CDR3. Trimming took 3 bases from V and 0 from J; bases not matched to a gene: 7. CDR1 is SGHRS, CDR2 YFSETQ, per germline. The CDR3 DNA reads TGCGCCAGCAGCTGGGGGAGACAGGGAAGCACAGATACGCAGTATTTT. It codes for CASSWGRQGSTDTQYF.

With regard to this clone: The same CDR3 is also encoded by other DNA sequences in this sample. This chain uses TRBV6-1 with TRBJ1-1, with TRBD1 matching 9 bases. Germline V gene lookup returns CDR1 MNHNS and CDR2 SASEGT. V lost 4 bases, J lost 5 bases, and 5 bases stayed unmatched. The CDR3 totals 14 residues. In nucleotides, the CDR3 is TGTGCCAGCAGTGGACAGGGGGTGGGTACTGAAGCTTTCTTT. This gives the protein CASSGQGVGTEAFF.

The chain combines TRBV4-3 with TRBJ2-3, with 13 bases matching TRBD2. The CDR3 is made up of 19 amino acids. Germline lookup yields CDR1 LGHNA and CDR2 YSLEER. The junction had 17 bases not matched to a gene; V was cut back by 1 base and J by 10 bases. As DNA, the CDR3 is TGCGCCAGCAGCCAAGGGAACCAGGGACTAGCGGGACCGCGGGGGGCGCAGTATTTT. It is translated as CASSQGNQGLAGPRGAQYF.

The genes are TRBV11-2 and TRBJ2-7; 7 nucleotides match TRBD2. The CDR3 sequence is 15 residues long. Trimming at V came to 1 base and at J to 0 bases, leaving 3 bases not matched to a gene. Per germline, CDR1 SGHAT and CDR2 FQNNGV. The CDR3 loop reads CASSLGTGGSYEQYF. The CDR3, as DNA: TGTGCCAGCAGCTTAGGCACGGGAGGCTCCTACGAGCAGTACTTC.

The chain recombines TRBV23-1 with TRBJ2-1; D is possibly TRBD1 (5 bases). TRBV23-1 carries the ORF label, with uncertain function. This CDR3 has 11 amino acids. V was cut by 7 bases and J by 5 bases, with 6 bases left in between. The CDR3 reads CASTRDNEQFF. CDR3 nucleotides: TGCGCCAGCACCAGGGACAATGAGCAGTTCTTC.

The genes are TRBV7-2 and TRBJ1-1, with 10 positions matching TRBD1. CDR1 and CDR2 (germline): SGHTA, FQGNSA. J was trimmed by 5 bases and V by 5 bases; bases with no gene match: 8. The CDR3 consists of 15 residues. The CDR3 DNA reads TGTGCCAGCAGCACAACGGGACAGGGGAGGACTGAAGCTTTCTTT. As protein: CASSTTGQGRTEAFF.

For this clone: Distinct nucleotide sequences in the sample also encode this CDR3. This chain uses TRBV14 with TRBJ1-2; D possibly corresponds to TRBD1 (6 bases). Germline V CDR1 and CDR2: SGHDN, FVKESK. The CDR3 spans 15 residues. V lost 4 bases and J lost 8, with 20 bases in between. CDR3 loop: CASSPRGGLGYGYTF. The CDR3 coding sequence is TGTGCCAGCAGCCCGAGGGGGGGGCTTGGCTACGGCTACACCTTC.

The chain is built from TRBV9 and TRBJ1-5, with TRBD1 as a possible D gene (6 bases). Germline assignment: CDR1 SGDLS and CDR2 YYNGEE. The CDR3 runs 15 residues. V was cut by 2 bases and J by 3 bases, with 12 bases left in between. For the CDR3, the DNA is TGTGCCAGCAGCGTGGGCAGGGGCCTCAATCAGCCCCAGCATTTT. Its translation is CASSVGRGLNQPQHF. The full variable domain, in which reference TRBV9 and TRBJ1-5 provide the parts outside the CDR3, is DSGVTQTPKHLITATGQRVTLRCSPRSGDLSVYWYQQSLDQGLQFLIQYYNGEERAKGNILERFSAQQFPDLHSELNLSSLELGDSALYFCASSVGRGLNQPQHFGDGTRLSIL.

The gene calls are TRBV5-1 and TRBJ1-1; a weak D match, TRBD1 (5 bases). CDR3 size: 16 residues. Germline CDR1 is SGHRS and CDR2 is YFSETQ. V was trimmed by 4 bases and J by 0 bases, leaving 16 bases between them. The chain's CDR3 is CASSQLDGGMNTEAFF. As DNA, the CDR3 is TGCGCCAGCAGCCAACTGGATGGGGGGATGAACACTGAAGCTTTCTTT.

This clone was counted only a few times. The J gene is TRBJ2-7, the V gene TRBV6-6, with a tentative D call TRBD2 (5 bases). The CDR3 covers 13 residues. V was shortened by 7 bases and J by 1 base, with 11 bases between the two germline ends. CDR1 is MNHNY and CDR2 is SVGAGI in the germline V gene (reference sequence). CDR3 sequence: CASNNGNSYEQYF. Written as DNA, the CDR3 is TGTGCCAGCAATAACGGGAATTCCTACGAGCAGTACTTC.

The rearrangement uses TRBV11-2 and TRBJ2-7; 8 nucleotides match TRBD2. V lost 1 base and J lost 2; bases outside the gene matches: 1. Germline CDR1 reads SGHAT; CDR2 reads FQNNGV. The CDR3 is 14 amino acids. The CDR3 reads CASSLGAGAYEQYF. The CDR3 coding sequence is TGTGCCAGCAGCTTAGGAGCGGGAGCCTACGAGCAGTACTTC.

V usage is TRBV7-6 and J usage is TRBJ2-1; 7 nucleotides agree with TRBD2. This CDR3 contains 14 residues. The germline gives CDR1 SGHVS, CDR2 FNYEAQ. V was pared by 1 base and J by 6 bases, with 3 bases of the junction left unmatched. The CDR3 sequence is CASSLGGSLNEQFF. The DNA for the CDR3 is TGTGCCAGCAGCTTAGGCGGGAGTCTCAATGAGCAGTTCTTC. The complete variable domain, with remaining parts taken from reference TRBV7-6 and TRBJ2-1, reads GAGVSQSPRYKVTKRGQDVALRCDPISGHVSLYWYRQALGQGPEFLTYFNYEAQQDKSGLPNDRFSAERPEGSISTLTIQRTEQRDSAMYRCASSLGGSLNEQFFGPGTRLTVL.

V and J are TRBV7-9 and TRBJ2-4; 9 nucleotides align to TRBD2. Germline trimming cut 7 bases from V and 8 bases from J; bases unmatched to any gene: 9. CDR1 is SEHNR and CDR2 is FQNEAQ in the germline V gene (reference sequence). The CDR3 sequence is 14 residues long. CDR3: CASISLAGPDIQYF. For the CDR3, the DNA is TGTGCCAGCATTTCGCTAGCGGGGCCAGACATTCAGTACTTC.

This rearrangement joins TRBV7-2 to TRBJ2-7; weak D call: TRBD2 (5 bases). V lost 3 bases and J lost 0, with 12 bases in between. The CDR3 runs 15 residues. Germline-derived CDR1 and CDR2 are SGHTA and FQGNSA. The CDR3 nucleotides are TGTGCCAGCAGCTTTACGGACTCAGGCTCCTACGAGCAGTACTTC. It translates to CASSFTDSGSYEQYF.